These 5 T cell receptor beta chains came from one sample sequenced in a study of chemoradiotherapy in HPV16-positive cancers. This table comes from immunoSEQ multiplex PCR, and its TCRdb copy is limited to in-frame clones, with some not included. This table holds around 53,000 clones, 90% found once. The sequencing here drew on blood, taken from a patient who underwent chemoradiotherapy. These receptors were obtained from a human donor with HPV-associated anogenital cancer.

The chain employs TRBV6-6 and TRBJ1-3; no definite D call. The V and J ends lost 5 bases and 4 bases respectively, with 18 bases between them. CDR1 and CDR2 from the germline V gene are MNHNY and SVGAGI (reference sequence). The CDR3 contains 16 residues. DNA for the CDR3: TGTGCCAGCAGTGGCGACGGAAGGTCCGCGGGAAACACCATATATTTT. Amino acid sequence: CASSGDGRSAGNTIYF.

This clone has only a few counts. The V and J genes are TRBV19 and TRBJ1-1, with unresolved D. Trimming left V 3 bases short and J 3 bases short, with 23 bases between. This CDR3 comprises 18 residues. Per the germline V gene, CDR1 is LNHDA and CDR2 is SQIVND (reference sequence). The CDR3 nucleotides read TGTGCCAGTAGTATTGAACTCCTTCCTACTCTCTTCCACACTGAAGCTTTCTTT. Amino acid sequence: CASSIELLPTLFHTEAFF.

The rearrangement joins TRBV5-1 to TRBJ2-5, with 11 bases that match TRBD2. The V and J ends lost 0 bases and 1 base, in that order; junction bases with no gene match: 2. The CDR3 covers 16 residues. Germline values: CDR1 SGHRS, CDR2 YFSETQ. The CDR3 nucleotides read TGCGCCAGCAGCTTGGGACTAGCGGGGTCCCAAGAGACCCAGTACTTC. Protein: CASSLGLAGSQETQYF.

The V gene is TRBV19, the J gene TRBJ2-1; 8 bases fit TRBD2. CDR3 length: 14 residues. J lost 6 bases, V lost 4 bases, and 5 bases had no gene match. Germline-derived CDR1 and CDR2 are LNHDA and SQIVND (reference sequence). This CDR3 is CASSTASGRNEQFF. The CDR3 DNA reads TGTGCCAGTAGTACGGCTAGCGGGCGCAATGAGCAGTTCTTC. Filled out from reference TRBV19 and TRBJ2-1, the complete variable domain reads DGGITQSPKYLFRKEGQNVTLSCEQNLNHDAMYWYRQDPGQGLRLIYYSQIVNDFQKGDIAEGYSVSREKKESFPLTVTSAQKNPTAFYLCASSTASGRNEQFFGPGTRLTVL.

The chain couples TRBV11-3 to TRBJ2-7, with 9 bases aligning to TRBD1. From germline, CDR1 is SGHNT and CDR2 YENEEA. This CDR3 is built from 15 residues. V lost 5 bases to trimming and J lost 1 base; unmatched junction nucleotides: 6. CDR3 DNA: TGTGCCAGCAGCCTCGGGACAGGGAAATCCTACGAGCAGTACTTC. Protein product: CASSLGTGKSYEQYF.